One sample yielded the 3 T cell receptor beta chains listed below, sequenced in a study of shared T cell receptors in the human thymus (dated by TCRdb to the early 2020s). The library was generated by the immunoSEQ multiplex PCR assay. The source is immuneACCESS, and TCRdb retained only in-frame sequences with V and J called. Part of the clones is not carried over; for the studies checked, unresolved V genes explain less than half of this, and the remainder is unexplained. In all, the sample holds hundreds of thousands of clones, and 80% to 90% of those were seen once. Roughly 0.0087% of the sample comes from the top ten. This sample was also put to use in a study of human thymus T cells.

The material sequenced was thymocytes. Receptors were obtained from a boy under two years old with a congenital heart defect. Donor details come from another sample of the same person, matched by shared clones.

V is TRBV28 and J is TRBJ2-3; TRBD1 might be the D (6 bases). The CDR3 is 15 amino acids. CDR1 and CDR2 from the germline V gene are MDHEN and SYDVKM. Trimming shortened V by 4 bases and J by 2 bases, and 13 bases separated the two germline ends. CDR3 bases: TGTGCCAGCAGTTCTCAGGGGCTATCCACAGATACGCAGTATTTT. This codes for CASSSQGLSTDTQYF. Complete variable domain (other parts from reference TRBV28 and TRBJ2-3): DVKVTQSSRYLVKRTGEKVFLECVQDMDHENMFWYRQDPGLGLRLIYFSYDVKMKEKGDIPEGYSVSREKKERFSLILESASTNQTSMYLCASSSQGLSTDTQYFGPGTRLTVL.

The V call is TRBV28, the J call TRBJ2-5; D possibly corresponds to TRBD2 (6 bases). This CDR3 has 13 residues. Trimming left V 5 bases short and J 6 bases short, with 13 bases between. CDR1 MDHEN and CDR2 SYDVKM come from the germline V gene. CDR3: CASSPQTRKTQYF. CDR3 sequence (DNA): TGTGCCAGCAGTCCCCAGACTAGGAAGACCCAGTACTTC.

The J gene is TRBJ2-1, the V gene TRBV28, with 7 bases that match TRBD2. From germline, CDR1 is MDHEN and CDR2 SYDVKM. The CDR3 loop spans 15 amino acids. Germline trimming cut 5 bases from V and 2 bases from J; bases unmatched to any gene: 6. CDR3 protein: CASSTGRSTYNEQFF. The CDR3 DNA sequence: TGTGCCAGCAGTACCGGGAGGAGCACCTACAATGAGCAGTTCTTC.